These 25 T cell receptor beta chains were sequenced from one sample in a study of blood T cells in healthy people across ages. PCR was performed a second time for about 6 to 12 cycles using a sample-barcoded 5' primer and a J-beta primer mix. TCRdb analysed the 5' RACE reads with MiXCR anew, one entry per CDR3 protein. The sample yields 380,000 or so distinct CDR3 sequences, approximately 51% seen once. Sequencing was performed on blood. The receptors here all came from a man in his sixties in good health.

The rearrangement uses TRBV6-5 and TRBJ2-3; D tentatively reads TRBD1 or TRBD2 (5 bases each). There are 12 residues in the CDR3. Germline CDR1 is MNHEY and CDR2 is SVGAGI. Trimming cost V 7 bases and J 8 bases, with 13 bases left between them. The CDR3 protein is CASTAPGPTQYF. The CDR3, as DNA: TGTGCCAGCACCGCTCCGGGGCCTACGCAGTATTTT.

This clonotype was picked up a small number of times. The CDR3 DNA reads as TGCGCCAGCAGCCAATATAGCGGGAGGGATTCTAATGAGCAGTTCTTC. Its protein is CASSQYSGRDSNEQFF. The chain is built from TRBV4-3 and TRBJ2-1, with 11 bases that match TRBD2. Germline lookup yields CDR1 LGHNA and CDR2 YSLEER. This CDR3 is 16 amino acids long. After removal of 2 bases from V and 7 bases from J, the junction contained 7 bases not matched to a gene.

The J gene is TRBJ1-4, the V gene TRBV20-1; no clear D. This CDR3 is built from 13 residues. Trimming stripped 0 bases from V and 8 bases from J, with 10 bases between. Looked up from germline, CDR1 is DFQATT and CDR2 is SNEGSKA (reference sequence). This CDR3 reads CSARDSNGEKLFF. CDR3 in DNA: TGCAGTGCTAGAGATAGTAATGGGGAAAAACTGTTTTTT.

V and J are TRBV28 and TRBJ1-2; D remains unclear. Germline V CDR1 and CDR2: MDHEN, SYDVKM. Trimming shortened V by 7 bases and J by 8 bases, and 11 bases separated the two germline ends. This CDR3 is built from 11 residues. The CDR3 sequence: CASTIRGGYTF. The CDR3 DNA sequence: TGTGCCAGCACCATTCGAGGGGGCTACACCTTC.

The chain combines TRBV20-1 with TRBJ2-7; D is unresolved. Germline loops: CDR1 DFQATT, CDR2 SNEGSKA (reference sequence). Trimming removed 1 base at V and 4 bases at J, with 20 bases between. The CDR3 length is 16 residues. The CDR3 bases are TGCAGTGCTAGAGTTCGGCGACAAGGTTCCTTATACGAGCAGTACTTC. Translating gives CSARVRRQGSLYEQYF.

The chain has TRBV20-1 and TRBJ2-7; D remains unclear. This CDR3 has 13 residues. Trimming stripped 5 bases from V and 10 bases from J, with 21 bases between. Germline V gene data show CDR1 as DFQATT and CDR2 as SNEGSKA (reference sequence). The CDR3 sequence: CSALHNPQEAQYF. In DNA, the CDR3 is TGCAGTGCTCTACACAACCCCCAAGAGGCCCAGTACTTC.

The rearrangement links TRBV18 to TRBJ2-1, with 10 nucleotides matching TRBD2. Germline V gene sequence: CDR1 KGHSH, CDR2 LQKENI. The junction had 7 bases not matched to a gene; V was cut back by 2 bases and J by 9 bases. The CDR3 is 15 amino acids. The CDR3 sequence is CASSPKASGSSEQFF. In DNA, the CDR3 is TGTGCCAGCTCACCAAAGGCTAGCGGGAGTAGTGAGCAGTTCTTC.

The CDR3: CASLLPAPQETQYF. The CDR3 coding sequence is TGTGCCAGCCTACTCCCGGCGCCCCAAGAGACCCAGTACTTC. This chain links TRBV7-8 with TRBJ2-5; D remains ambiguous. Trimming cost V 8 bases and J 1 base, with 14 bases left between them. The CDR3 sequence is 14 residues long. Germline lookup yields CDR1 SGHVS and CDR2 FQNEAQ.

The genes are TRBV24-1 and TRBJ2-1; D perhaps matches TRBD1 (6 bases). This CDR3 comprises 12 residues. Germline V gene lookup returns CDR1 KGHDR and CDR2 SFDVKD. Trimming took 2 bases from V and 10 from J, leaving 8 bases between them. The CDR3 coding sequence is TGTGCCACCAGTGATTCCGGACAGGAGCAGTTCTTC. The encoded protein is CATSDSGQEQFF.

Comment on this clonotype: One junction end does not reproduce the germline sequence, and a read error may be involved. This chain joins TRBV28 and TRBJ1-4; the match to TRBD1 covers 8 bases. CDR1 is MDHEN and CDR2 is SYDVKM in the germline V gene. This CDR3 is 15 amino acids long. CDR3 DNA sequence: TGTGCTAGCAGCCTTACAGGGGGATCTAATGAAAAACTGTTTTTT. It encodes CASSLTGGSNEKLFF.

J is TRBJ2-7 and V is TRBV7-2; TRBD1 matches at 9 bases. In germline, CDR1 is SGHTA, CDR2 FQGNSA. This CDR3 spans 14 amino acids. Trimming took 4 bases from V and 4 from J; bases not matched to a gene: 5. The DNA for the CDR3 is TGTGCCAGCAGCTCCCCGGGACAGGGATACGAGCAGTACTTC. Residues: CASSSPGQGYEQYF.

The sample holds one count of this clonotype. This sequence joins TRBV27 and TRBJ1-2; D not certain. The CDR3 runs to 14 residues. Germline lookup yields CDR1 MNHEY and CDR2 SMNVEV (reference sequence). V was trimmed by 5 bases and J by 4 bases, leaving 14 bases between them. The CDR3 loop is CASSERPRGYGYTF. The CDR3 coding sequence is TGTGCCAGCAGTGAGCGACCAAGAGGCTATGGCTACACCTTC.

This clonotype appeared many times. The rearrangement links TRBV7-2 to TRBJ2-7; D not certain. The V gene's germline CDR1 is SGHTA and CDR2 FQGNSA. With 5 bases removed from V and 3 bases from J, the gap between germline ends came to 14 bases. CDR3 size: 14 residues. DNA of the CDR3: TGTGCCAGCAGCCTCCCGACAAGACTCTACGAGCAGTACTTC. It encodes CASSLPTRLYEQYF.

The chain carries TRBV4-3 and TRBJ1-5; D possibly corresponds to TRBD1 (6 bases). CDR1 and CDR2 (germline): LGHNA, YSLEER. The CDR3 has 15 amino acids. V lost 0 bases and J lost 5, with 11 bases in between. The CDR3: CASSQDGGGDQPQHF. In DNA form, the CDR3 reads TGCGCCAGCAGCCAAGATGGAGGGGGGGATCAGCCCCAGCATTTT.

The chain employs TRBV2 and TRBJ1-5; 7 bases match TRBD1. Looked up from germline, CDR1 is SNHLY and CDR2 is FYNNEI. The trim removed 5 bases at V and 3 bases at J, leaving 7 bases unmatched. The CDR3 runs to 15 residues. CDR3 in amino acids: CASSSRQGTNQPQHF. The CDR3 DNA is TGTGCCAGCAGTTCCCGACAGGGCACCAATCAGCCCCAGCATTTT.

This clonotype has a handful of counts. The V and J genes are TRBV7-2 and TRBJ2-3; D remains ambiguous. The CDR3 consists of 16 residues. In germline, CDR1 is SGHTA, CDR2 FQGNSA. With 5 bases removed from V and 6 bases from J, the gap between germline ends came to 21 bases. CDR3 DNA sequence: TGTGCCAGCAGCACCGCGCCCCTTGGTGGAGCGGATACGCAGTATTTT. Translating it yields CASSTAPLGGADTQYF.

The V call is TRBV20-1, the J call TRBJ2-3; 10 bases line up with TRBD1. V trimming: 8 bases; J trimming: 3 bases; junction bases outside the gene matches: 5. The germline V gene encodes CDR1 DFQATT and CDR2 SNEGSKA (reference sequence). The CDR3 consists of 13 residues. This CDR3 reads CSPDRGGTDTQYF. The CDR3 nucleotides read TGCAGTCCGGACAGGGGGGGAACAGATACGCAGTATTTT.

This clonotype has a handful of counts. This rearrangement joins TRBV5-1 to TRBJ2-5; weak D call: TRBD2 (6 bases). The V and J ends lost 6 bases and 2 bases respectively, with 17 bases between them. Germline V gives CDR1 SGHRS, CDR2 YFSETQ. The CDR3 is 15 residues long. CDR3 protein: CASTGGGAPQETQYF. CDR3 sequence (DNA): TGCGCCAGCACGGGTGGCGGGGCCCCTCAAGAGACCCAGTACTTC.

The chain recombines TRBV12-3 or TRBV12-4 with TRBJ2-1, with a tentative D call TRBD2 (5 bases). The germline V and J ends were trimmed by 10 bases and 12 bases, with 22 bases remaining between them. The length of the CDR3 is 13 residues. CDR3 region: CATMGNYPGSQFF. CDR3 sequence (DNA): TGTGCCACCATGGGGAACTACCCGGGGTCGCAGTTCTTC.

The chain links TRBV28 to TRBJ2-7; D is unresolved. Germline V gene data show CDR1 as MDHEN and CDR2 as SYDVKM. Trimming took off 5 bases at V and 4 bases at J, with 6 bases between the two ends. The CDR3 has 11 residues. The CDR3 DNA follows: TGTGCCAGCAGTATACGATACGAGCAGTACTTC. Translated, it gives CASSIRYEQYF.

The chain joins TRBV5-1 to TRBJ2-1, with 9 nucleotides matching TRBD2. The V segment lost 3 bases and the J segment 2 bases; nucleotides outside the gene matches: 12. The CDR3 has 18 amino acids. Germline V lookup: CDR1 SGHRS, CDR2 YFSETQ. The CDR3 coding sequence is TGCGCCAGCAGCTCGGAGGCTAGCGGGACGATGACCTACAATGAGCAGTTCTTC. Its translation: CASSSEASGTMTYNEQFF.

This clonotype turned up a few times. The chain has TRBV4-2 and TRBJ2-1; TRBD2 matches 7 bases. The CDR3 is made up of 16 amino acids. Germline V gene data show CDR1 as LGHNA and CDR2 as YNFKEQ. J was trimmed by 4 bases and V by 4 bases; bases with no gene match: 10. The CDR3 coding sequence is TGTGCCAGCAGCCCCCTCTCTAGCGGCCCATACAATGAGCAGTTCTTC. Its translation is CASSPLSSGPYNEQFF.

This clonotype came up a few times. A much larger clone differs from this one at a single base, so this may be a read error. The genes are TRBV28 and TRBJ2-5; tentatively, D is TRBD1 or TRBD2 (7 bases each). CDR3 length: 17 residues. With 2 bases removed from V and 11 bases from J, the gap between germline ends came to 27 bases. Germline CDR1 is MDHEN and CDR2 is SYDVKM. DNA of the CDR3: TGTGCCAGCAGTTTACGGGGGGCCAGGGGGTCCTACAATGAGCAGTACTTC. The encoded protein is CASSLRGARGSYNEQYF.

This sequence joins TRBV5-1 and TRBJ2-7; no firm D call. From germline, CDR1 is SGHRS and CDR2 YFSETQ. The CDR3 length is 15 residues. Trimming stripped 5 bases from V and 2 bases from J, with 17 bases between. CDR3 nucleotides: TGCGCCAGCAGTTCGGGCGGCGGATCAACCTACGAGCAGTACTTC. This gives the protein CASSSGGGSTYEQYF.

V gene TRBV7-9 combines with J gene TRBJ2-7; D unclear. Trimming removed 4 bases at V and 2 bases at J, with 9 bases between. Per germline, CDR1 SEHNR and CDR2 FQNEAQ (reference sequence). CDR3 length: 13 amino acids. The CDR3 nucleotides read TGTGCCAGCAGCTCCCGGGCTGCCTACGAGCAGTACTTC. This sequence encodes CASSSRAAYEQYF.